This note documents a single T cell receptor beta chain sequence. The sample is drawn from a study of blood T cell repertoires in COVID-19. V dropped 0 bases and J dropped 7 bases, with 13 bases sitting between them. CDR1 and CDR2 from the germline V gene are SGHTS and YDEGEE. This CDR3 region has 14 residues. Generated by immunoSEQ multiplex PCR, the TCRdb table keeps only in-frame clones and is missing some. This table has 200,000 to 300,000 clones, more than 75% appearing once. This receptor was obtained from a woman between 55 and 75 years old with active or convalescent COVID-19. The sample was peripheral blood. The chain has TRBV5-8 and TRBJ1-2; no firm D call. CDR3 protein: CASSLDGFGSGYTF. DNA of the CDR3: TGTGCCAGCAGCTTGGACGGGTTTGGGAGTGGCTACACCTTC.